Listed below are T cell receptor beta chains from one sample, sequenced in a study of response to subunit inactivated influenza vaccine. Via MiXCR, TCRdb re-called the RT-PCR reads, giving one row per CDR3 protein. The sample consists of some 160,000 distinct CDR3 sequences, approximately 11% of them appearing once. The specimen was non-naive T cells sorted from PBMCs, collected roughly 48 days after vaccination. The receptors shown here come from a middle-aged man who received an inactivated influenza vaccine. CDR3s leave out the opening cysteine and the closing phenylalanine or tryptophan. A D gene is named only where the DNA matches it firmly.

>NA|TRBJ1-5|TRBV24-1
ATSANSHQPQH
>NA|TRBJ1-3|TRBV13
ASRTHRRGFGNTIY
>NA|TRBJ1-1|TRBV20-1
SAKQPNTEAF
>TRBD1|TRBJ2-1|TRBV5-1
ASSLGGQGLNEQF
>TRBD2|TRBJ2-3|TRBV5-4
ASSPTSGTTDTQY
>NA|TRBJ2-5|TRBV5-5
ASSYLTNQETQY
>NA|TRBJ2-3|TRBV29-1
SVGGYFGASTDTQY
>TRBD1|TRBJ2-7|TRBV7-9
ASSLFGTGGHEQY
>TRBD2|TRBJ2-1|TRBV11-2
ASSFPLAGGPGNEQF
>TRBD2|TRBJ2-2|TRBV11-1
ASSSTPRLADYTGELF
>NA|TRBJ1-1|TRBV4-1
ASSQRGITGREAF
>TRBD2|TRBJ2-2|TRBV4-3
ASSWTSGDGELF
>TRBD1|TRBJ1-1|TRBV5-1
ASSLGTGVMNTEAF
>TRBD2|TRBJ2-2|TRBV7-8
ASSQRGGNTGELF
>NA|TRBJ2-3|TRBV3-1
ASSQVLTGPSTDTQY
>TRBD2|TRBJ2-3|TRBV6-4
ASSRTSASTDTQY
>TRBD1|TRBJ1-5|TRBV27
ASSAGTANQPQH
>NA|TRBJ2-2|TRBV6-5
ASSYHPGAGGELF
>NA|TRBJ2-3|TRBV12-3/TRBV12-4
ASSPLWPHTDTQY
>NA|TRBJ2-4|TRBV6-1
ASSQTGSGIQY
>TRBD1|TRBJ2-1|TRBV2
ASRPGTGGSYNEQF
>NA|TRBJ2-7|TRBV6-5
ASSYSRGQPEQY
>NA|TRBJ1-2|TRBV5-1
ASSWDSRNNYGYT
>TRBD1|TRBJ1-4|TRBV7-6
ASSSPGTGLAKLF
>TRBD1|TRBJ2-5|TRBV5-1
ASSLAPGTGVRSQETQY
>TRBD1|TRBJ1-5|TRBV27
ASSPQGVGNQPQH
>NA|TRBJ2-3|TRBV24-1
ATSDSTVPTQPDTQY
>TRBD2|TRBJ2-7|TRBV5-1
ASSLGGGYEQY
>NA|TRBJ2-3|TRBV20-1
SARIPSGAGDTQY
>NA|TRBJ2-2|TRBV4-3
ASSQDWAGELF
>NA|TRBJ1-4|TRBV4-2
ASSQDGFGEKLF